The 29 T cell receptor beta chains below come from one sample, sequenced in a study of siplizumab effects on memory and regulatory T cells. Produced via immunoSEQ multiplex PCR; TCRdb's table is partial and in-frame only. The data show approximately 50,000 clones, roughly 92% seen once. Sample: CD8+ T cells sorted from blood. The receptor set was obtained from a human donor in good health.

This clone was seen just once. CDR3 in DNA: TGTGCCACCAGCAGAGACAACACCAAACTAGCGACTAGCACAGATACGCAGTATTTT. It is translated as CATSRDNTKLATSTDTQYF. J is TRBJ2-3 and V is TRBV15; 7 nucleotides line up with TRBD2. Losses at the gene ends were 0 bases for V and 0 bases for J; bases not matched to a gene: 12. CDR1 and CDR2 from the germline V gene are LNHNV and YYDKDF (reference sequence). The CDR3 totals 19 residues.

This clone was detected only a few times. The DNA of the CDR3 is TGTGCCAGCACACGGACTAGCGGAACGTACGAGCAGTACTTC. Translation: CASTRTSGTYEQYF. This chain uses TRBV5-8 with TRBJ2-7, with TRBD2 matching 10 bases. The germline V gene encodes CDR1 SGHTS and CDR2 YDEGEE. This CDR3 comprises 14 residues. V gave up 6 bases and J gave up 4 bases; unmatched junction bases: 7.

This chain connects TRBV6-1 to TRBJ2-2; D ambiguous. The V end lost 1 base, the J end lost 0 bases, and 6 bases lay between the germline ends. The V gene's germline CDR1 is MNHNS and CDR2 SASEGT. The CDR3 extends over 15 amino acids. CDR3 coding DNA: TGTGCCAGCAGTGAAGACAGCGCGAACACCGGGGAGCTGTTTTTT. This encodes CASSEDSANTGELFF.

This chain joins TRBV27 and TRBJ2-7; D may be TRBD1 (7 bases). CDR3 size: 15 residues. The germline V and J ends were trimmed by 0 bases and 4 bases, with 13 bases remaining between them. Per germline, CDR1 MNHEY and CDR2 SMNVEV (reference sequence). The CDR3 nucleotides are TGTGCCAGCAGTTTATCAGGGGGCGCGGGGTACGAGCAGTACTTC. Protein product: CASSLSGGAGYEQYF.

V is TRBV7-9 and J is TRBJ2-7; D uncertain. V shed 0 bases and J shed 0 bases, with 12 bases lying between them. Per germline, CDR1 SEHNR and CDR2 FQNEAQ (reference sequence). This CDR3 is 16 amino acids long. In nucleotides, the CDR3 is TGTGCCAGCAGCTTAGCGCCTTACGGAAGCTCCTACGAGCAGTACTTC. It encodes CASSLAPYGSSYEQYF.

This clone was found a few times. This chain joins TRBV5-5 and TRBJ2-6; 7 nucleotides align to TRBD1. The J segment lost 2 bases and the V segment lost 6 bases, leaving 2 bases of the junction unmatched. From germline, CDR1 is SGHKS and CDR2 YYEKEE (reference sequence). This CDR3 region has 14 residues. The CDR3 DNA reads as TGTGCCAGCAACCAGGGGGCTGGGGCCAACGTCCTGACTTTC. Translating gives CASNQGAGANVLTF.

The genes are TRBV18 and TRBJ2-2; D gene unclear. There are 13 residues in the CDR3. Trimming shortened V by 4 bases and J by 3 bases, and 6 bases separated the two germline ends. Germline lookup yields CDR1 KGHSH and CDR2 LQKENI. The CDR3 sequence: CASSHPDTGELFF. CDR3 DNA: TGTGCCAGCTCACACCCAGACACCGGGGAGCTGTTTTTT.

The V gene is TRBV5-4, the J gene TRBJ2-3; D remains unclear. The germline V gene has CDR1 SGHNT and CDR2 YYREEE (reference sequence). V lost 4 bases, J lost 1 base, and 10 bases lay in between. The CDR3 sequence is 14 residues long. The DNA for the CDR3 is TGTGCCAGCAGCCAAACGACCGGCACAGATACGCAGTATTTT. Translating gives CASSQTTGTDTQYF.

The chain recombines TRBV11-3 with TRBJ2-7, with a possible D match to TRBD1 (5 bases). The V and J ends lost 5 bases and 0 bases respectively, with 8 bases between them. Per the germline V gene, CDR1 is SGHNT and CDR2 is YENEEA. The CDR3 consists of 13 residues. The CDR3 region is CASSPGHSYEQYF. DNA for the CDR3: TGTGCCAGCAGCCCCGGACACTCCTACGAGCAGTACTTC.

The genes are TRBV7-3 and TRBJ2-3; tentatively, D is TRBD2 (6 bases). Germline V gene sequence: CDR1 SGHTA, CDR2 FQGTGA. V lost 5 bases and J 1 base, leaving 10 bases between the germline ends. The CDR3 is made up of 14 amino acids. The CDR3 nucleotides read TGTGCCAGCAGCCCGACTAGTCGCACAGATACGCAGTATTTT. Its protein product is CASSPTSRTDTQYF.

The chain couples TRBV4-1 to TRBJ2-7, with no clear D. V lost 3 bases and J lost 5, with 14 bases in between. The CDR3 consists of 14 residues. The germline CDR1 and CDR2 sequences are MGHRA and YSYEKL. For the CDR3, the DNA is TGCGCCAGCAGCCACCCAAAGTCGGGCAACGAGCAGTACTTC. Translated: CASSHPKSGNEQYF.

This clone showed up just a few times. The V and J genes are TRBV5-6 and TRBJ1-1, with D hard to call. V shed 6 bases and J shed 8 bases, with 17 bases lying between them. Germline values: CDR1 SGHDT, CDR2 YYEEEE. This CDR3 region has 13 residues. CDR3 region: CASTLIGVQEAFF. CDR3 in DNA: TGTGCCAGCACCCTGATCGGGGTTCAGGAAGCTTTCTTT.

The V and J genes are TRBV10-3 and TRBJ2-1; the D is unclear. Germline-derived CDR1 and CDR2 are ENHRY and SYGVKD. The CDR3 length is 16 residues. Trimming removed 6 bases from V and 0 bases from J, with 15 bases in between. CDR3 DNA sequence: TGTGCCATCAGGGACCCGCTTCGGAGCTCCTACAATGAGCAGTTCTTC. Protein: CAIRDPLRSSYNEQFF.

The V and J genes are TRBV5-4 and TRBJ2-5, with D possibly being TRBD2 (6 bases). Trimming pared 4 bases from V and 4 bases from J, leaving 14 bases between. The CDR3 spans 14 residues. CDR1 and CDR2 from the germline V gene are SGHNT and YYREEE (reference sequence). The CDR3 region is CASSRKAGLETQYF. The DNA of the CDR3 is TGTGCCAGCAGCCGGAAAGCGGGTTTAGAGACCCAGTACTTC. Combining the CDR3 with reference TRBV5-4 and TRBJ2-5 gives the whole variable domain ETGVTQSPTHLIKTRGQQVTLRCSSQSGHNTVSWYQQALGQGPQFIFQYYREEENGRGNFPPRFSGLQFPNYSSELNVNALELDDSALYLCASSRKAGLETQYFGPGTRLLVL.

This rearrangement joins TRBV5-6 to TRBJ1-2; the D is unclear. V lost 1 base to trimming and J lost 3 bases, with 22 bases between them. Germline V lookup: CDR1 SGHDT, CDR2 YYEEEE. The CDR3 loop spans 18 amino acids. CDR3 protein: CASSLRFSQAEEHYGYTF. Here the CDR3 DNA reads TGTGCCAGCAGCTTGAGGTTTTCTCAGGCGGAGGAGCACTATGGCTACACCTTC.

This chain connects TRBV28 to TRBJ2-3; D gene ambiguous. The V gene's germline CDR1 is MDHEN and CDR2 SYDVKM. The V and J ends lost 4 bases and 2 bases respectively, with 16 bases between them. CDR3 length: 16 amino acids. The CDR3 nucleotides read TGTGCCAGCAGTTCCGCGACGTTGCCCTACACAGATACGCAGTATTTT. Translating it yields CASSSATLPYTDTQYF.

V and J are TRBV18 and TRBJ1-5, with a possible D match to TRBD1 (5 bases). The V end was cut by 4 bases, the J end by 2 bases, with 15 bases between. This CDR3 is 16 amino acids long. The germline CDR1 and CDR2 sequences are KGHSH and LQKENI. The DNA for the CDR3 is TGTGCCAGCTCACTTAGGCCCCCGGGGGGCAATCAGCCCCAGCATTTT. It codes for CASSLRPPGGNQPQHF. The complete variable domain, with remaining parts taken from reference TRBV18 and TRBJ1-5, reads NAGVMQNPRHLVRRRGQEARLRCSPMKGHSHVYWYRQLPEEGLKFMVYLQKENIIDESGMPKERFSAEFPKEGPSILRIQQVVRGDSAAYFCASSLRPPGGNQPQHFGDGTRLSIL.

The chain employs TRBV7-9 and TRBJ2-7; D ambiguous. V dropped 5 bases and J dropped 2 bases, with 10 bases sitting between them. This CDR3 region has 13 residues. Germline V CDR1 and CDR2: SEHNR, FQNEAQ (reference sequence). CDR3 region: CASSPEITYEQYF. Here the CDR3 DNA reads TGTGCCAGCAGCCCAGAAATAACCTACGAGCAGTACTTC.

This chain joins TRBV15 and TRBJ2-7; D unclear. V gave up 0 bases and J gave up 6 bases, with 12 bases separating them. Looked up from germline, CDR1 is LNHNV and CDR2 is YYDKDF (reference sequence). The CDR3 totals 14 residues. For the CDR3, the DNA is TGTGCCACCAGCAGAGATCTAGAGACCGGCGAGCAGTACTTC. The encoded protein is CATSRDLETGEQYF.

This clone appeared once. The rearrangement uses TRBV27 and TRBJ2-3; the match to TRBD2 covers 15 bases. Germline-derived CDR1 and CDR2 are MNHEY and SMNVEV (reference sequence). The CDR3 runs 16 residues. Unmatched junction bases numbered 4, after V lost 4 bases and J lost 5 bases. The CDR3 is CASSSRTSGRGDTQYF. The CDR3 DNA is TGTGCCAGCAGTTCCAGGACTAGCGGGAGGGGAGATACGCAGTATTTT.

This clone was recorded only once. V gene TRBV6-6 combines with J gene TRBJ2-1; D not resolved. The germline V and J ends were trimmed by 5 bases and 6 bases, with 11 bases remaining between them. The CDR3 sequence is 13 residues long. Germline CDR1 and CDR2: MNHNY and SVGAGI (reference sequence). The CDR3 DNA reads TGTGCCAGCAGTGGCGACGGTCTCAATGAGCAGTTCTTC. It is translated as CASSGDGLNEQFF.

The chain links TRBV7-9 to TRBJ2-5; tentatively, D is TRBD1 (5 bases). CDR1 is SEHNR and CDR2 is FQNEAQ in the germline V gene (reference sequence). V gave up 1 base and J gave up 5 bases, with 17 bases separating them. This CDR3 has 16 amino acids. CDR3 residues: CASSLEPGQGGETQYF. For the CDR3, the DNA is TGTGCCAGCAGCTTAGAACCGGGTCAGGGTGGGGAGACCCAGTACTTC. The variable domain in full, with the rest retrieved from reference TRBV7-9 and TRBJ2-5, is DTGVSQNPRHKITKRGQNVTFRCDPISEHNRLYWYRQTLGQGPEFLTYFQNEAQLEKSRLLSDRFSAERPKGSFSTLEIQRTEQGDSAMYLCASSLEPGQGGETQYFGPGTRLLVL.

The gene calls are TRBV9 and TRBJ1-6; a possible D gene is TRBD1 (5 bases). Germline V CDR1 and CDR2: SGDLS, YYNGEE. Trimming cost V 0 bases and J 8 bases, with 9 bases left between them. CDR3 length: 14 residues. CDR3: CASSVAGGYSPLHF. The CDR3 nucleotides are TGTGCCAGCAGCGTAGCGGGGGGGTATTCACCCCTCCACTTT.

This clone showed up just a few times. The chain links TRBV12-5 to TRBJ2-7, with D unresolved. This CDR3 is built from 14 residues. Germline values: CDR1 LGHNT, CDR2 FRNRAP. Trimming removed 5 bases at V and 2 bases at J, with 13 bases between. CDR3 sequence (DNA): TGTGCTAGTGGTCCAGATAGGCTAGCCTACGAGCAGTACTTC. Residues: CASGPDRLAYEQYF. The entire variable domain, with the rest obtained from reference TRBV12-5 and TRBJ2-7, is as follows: DARVTQTPRHKVTEMGQEVTMRCQPILGHNTVFWYRQTMMQGLELLAYFRNRAPLDDSGMPKDRFSAEMPDATLATLKIQPSEPRDSAVYFCASGPDRLAYEQYFGPGTRLTVT.

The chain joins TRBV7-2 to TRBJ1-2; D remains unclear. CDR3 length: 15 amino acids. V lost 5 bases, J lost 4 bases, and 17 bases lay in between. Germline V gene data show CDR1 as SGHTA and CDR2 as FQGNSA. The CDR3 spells CASSATRRRGYGYTF. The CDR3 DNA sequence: TGTGCCAGCAGCGCTACCCGGCGACGGGGCTATGGCTACACCTTC.

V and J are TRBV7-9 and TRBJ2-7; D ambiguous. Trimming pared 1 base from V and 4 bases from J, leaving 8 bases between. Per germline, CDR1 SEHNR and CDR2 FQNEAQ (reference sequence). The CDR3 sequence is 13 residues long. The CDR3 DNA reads TGTGCCAGCAGCTTAGGGGGTCTTTACGAGCAGTACTTC. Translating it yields CASSLGGLYEQYF.

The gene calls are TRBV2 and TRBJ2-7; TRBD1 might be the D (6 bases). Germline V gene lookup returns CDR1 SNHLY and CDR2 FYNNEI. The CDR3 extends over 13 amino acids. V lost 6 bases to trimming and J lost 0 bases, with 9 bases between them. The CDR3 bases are TGTGCCAGCAGGGACAGCAGCTCCTACGAGCAGTACTTC. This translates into CASRDSSSYEQYF.

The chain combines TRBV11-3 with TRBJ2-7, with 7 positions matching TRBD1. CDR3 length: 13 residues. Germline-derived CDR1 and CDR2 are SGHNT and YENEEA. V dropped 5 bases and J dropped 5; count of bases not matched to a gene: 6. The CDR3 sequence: CASSPWDSDEQYF. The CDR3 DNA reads TGTGCCAGCAGCCCATGGGACAGTGACGAGCAGTACTTC.

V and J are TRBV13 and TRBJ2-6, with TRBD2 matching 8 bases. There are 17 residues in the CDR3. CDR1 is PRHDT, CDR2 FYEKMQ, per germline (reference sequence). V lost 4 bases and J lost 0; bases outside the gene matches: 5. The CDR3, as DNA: TGTGCCAGCAGCTCAGCGGGGGCCGACTCTGGGGCCAACGTCCTGACTTTC. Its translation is CASSSAGADSGANVLTF.